The clone carrying this T cell receptor (beta chain) was recorded once. In the original workflow: Cell counts per sample came from amplifying reference gene primers. Data came from immunoSEQ multiplex PCR; TCRdb stores just in-frame clones and leaves some out. V and J calls and clone size come straight from that table; D and trimming were deduced from the DNA. The sample holds about 270,000 clones, roughly 89% seen once. The data derive from a study of blood T cell repertoires in COVID-19. Study background: There were acute and convalescent COVID-19 samples, and they came from the United States, Italy and Spain. Sample material is recorded as cDNA or gDNA derived from T cells, B-cell-depleted T cells, or PBMCs.

CDR3 length equals 16 residues. The germline gives CDR1 SGHRS, CDR2 YFSETQ. V lost 4 bases and J lost 5; bases outside the gene matches: 10. Sequenced: peripheral blood. The chain uses TRBV5-1 and TRBJ2-1, with TRBD2 matching 9 bases. The TCR sequence derives from a man in his forties or fifties with acute or convalescent COVID-19. The CDR3 bases are TGCGCCAGCAGCCCTTGGCGAGAGCGGGGGGACAATGAGCAGTTCTTC. Translated, it gives CASSPWRERGDNEQFF.